The next 3 T cell receptor beta chains were all read from a single sample in a study of T cell responses to AZD1222 COVID-19 vaccine. Clones were read by immunoSEQ multiplex PCR, and TCRdb kept only the in-frame ones, dropping some. The data contain about 150,000 clones, around 89% of them singletons. Here the sequenced sample was peripheral blood, taken on day 0 of AZD1222 vaccination. The receptors here all came from an adult in good health.

J is TRBJ1-5 and V is TRBV6-4; D not certain. The CDR3 is 13 amino acids. The germline gives CDR1 MRHNA, CDR2 SNTAGT. V shed 6 bases and J shed 7 bases, with 13 bases lying between them. The CDR3 region is CASSTEVGQPQHF. In DNA form, the CDR3 reads TGTGCCAGCAGCACAGAGGTGGGCCAGCCCCAGCATTTT.

The table lists this clone with a few counts. The chain joins TRBV6-5 to TRBJ1-5; no definite D call. This CDR3 region has 13 residues. The germline CDR1 and CDR2 sequences are MNHEY and SVGAGI. V lost 2 bases to trimming and J lost 4 bases, with 6 bases between them. CDR3 residues: CASSYRENQPQHF. The CDR3 bases are TGTGCCAGCAGTTACAGGGAAAATCAGCCCCAGCATTTT.

The J gene is TRBJ1-5, the V gene TRBV7-4, with D tentatively TRBD1 (5 bases). The CDR3 is 12 amino acids. Deletions cut 4 bases from V and 11 bases from J, with 12 bases between. CDR1 SGHVT and CDR2 SQSDAQ come from the germline V gene. In nucleotides, the CDR3 is TGTGCCAGCAGCTACCGGGGCTGGGCCCAGCATTTT. Translation: CASSYRGWAQHF.